This TCR beta chain appears in the sequencing data of a study of T cell responses to AZD1222 COVID-19 vaccine. This clone showed up just once. Here immunoSEQ multiplex PCR was the method, and the copy in TCRdb shows in-frame clones only, minus some. This repertoire shows 150,000 to 250,000 clones, 80% to 95% found once; its top ten account for around 1%. The V gene's germline CDR1 is MDHEN and CDR2 SYDVKM. The germline V and J ends were trimmed by 3 bases and 2 bases, with 16 bases remaining between them. The CDR3 consists of 16 residues. The sequence derives from an adult who received the AZD1222 COVID-19 vaccine. This material consisted of peripheral blood, taken 28 days after the second AZD1222 dose. V usage is TRBV28 and J usage is TRBJ1-1; D is uncertain. The CDR3 region has the DNA TGTGCCAGCAGTTTGGGGATTGGGGATGTCAACACTGAAGCTTTCTTT. Protein: CASSLGIGDVNTEAFF.